This T cell receptor (beta chain) was sequenced in a study of CD8+CD57+ T cells in acquired aplastic anemia. Note on this clonotype: Its antigen is still unknown.

Study findings and constraints: Patients versus controls showed no significant CD8+ Simpson's diversity difference.

This CDR3 comprises 15 residues. The ends were cut back, 4 bases at V and 1 base at J, with 10 bases in the middle. Germline V gene lookup returns CDR1 SNHLY and CDR2 FYNNEI. Profiling of TCR beta VDJ combinations and CDR3 sequences used genomic DNA as template. MiXCR was run by TCRdb on the reads, yielding one entry per CDR3 protein. Of 98,000 or so distinct CDR3 sequences listed, 40% to 60% are singletons. Sequenced sample: sorted CD4+, CD8+, or CD8+CD57+ T cells (not recorded which) from PBMCs. This chain uses TRBV2 with TRBJ2-2; D gene unclear. This receptor was taken from a human donor in good health, serving as a control. The chain's CDR3 is CASSARAMNTGELFF. The CDR3 region has the DNA TGTGCCAGCAGTGCCCGGGCCATGAACACCGGGGAGCTGTTTTTT.